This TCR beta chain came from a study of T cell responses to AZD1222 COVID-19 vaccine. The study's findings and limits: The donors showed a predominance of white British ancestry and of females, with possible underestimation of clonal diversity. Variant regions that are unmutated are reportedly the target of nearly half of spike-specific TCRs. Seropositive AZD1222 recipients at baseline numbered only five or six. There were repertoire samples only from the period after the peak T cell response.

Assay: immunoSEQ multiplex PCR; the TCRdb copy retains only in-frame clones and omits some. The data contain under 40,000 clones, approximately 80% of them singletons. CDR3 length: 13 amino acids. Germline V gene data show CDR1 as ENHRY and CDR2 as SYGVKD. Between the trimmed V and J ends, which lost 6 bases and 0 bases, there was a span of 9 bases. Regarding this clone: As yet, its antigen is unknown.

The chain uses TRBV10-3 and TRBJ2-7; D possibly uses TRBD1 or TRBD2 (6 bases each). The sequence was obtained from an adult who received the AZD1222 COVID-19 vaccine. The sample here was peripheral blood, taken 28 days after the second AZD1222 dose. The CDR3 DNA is TGTGCCATCAGGAAGGGGGGCTCCTACGAGCAGTACTTC. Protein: CAIRKGGSYEQYF.